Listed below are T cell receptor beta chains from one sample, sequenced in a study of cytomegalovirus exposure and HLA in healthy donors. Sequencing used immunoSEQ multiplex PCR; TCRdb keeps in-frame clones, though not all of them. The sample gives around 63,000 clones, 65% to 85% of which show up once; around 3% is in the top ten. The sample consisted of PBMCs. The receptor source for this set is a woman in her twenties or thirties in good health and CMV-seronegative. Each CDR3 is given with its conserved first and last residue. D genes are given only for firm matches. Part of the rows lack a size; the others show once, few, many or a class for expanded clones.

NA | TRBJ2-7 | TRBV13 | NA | CASSFSPSYEQYF
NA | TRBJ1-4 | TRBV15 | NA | CATSRAEFWTATNEKLFF
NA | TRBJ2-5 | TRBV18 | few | CASSIRGETQYF
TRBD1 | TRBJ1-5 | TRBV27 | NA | CASSLRPPGQASNQPQHF
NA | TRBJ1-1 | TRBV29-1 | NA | CSVAVTREAFF
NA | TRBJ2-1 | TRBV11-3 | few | CASTFAGDEQFF
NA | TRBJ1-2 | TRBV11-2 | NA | CASSLGALSMVTF
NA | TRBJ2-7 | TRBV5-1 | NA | CASSALERESYEQYF
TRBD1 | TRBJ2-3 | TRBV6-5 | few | CASSRQGPTDTQYF
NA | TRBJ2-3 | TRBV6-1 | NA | CASSEAPGLSTDTQYF
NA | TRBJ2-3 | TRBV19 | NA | CASSTSTGMGVPDTQYF
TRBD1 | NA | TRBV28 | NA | CASSLPGTGWVHEQYF
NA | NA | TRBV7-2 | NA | CASSLGGTGFVDEQYF
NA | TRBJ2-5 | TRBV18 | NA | CASSPLQGRKQETQYF
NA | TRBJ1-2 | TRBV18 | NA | CASSPQAEGAGGYTF